These 30 T cell receptor beta chains were sequenced from one sample in a study of breast tumors, draining lymph nodes, adjacent tissues. TCRdb processed the multiplex PCR reads anew with MiXCR; each CDR3 protein has one entry. The table lists more than 20,000 distinct CDR3 sequences, about 60% of them singletons, with 13% to 15% in the top ten. Material: breast tumor tissue. Receptors were obtained from a female donor with breast cancer. Some clones in this sample may be carry-over from other donors' samples.

By sample share, this clonotype is medium-sized. The genes are TRBV24-1 and TRBJ1-5; maybe TRBD1 (6 bases). Germline CDR1 and CDR2: KGHDR and SFDVKD. The CDR3 has 14 residues. V lost 3 bases and J 7 bases, leaving 12 bases between the germline ends. The CDR3 DNA is TGTGCCACCAGTGATGCCACAGGGCCGCAGCCCCAGCATTTT. It encodes CATSDATGPQPQHF.

The J gene is TRBJ1-3, the V gene TRBV29-1; unclear D gene. Germline V lookup: CDR1 SQVTM, CDR2 ANQGSEA. Trimming pared 2 bases from V and 4 bases from J, leaving 12 bases between. The CDR3 contains 14 residues. The CDR3 bases are TGCAGCGTTGAATGGCAGAACCGAGGAAACACCATATATTTT. Translated: CSVEWQNRGNTIYF. Based on the CDR3 plus reference TRBV29-1 and TRBJ1-3, the full variable domain is SAVISQKPSRDICQRGTSLTIQCQVDSQVTMMFWYRQQPGQSLTLIATANQGSEATYESGFVIDKFPISRPNLTFSTLTVSNMSPEDSSIYLCSVEWQNRGNTIYFGEGSWLTVV.

The rearrangement links TRBV27 to TRBJ2-2; 7 nucleotides match TRBD2. This CDR3 has 15 residues. The germline gives CDR1 MNHEY, CDR2 SMNVEV (reference sequence). With 6 bases clipped from V and 3 bases from J, the junction kept 7 bases outside the gene matches. CDR3 residues: CASRAGGTYTGELFF. Written as DNA, the CDR3 is TGTGCCAGCAGGGCCGGGGGGACCTACACCGGGGAGCTGTTTTTT.

This clonotype occurred many times. The J gene is TRBJ2-1, the V gene TRBV25-1; TRBD1 might be the D (7 bases). CDR1 and CDR2 from the germline V gene are MGHDK and SYGVNS. The CDR3 is 16 amino acids. V was cut by 0 bases and J by 4 bases, with 13 bases left in between. The CDR3 loop reads CASSEYRAGGYNEQFF. CDR3 sequence (DNA): TGTGCCAGCAGTGAATATAGGGCAGGGGGGTACAATGAGCAGTTCTTC.

This clonotype appeared many times. Since a much larger clone is just one base distant, this may be a read error. The genes are TRBV5-6 and TRBJ1-2; D not certain. V lost 2 bases and J 4 bases, leaving 9 bases between the germline ends. The germline V gene encodes CDR1 SGHDT and CDR2 YYEEEE. The CDR3 has 13 residues. DNA of the CDR3: TGTGCCAGCAGCTTTGGTGGAACCTATGGCTACACCTTC. Its protein product is CASSFGGTYGYTF.

Judged by abundance, this clonotype is medium-sized. V is TRBV11-1 and J is TRBJ1-4, with TRBD1 matching over 9 bases. Germline-derived CDR1 and CDR2 are SGHAT and FQDESV (reference sequence). There are 16 residues in the CDR3. V gave up 5 bases and J gave up 5 bases; unmatched junction bases: 9. The CDR3 region has the DNA TGTGCCAGCAGCCCCGGACAGGGGATGAGAAATGAAAAACTGTTTTTT. Translating it yields CASSPGQGMRNEKLFF.

This clonotype was counted a single time. CDR3 nucleotides: TGCAGTGCTATTGTACTCGAGACGGGGACAGATACGCAGTATTTT. It translates to CSAIVLETGTDTQYF. The genes are TRBV20-1 and TRBJ2-3; tentatively, D is TRBD2 (5 bases). Trimming took off 4 bases at V and 3 bases at J, with 17 bases between the two ends. Germline V gene sequence: CDR1 DFQATT, CDR2 SNEGSKA (reference sequence). This CDR3 spans 15 amino acids.

The chain has TRBV11-2 and TRBJ2-7, with TRBD2 matching 9 bases. The tail of the sequence fits TRBJ2-5 better, so the J call may be wrong. The CDR3 has 17 residues. CDR1 and CDR2 (germline): SGHAT, FQNNGV. The CDR3 DNA reads TGTGCCAGCAGCCCAACGGGACTAGCCCTAGCCCAAGAGACCCAGTACTTC. It specifies CASSPTGLALAQETQYF.

This clonotype was seen once. The chain recombines TRBV19 with TRBJ2-1; 9 nucleotides match TRBD2. V was pared by 3 bases and J by 1 base, with 7 bases of the junction left unmatched. The germline V gene has CDR1 LNHDA and CDR2 SQIVND (reference sequence). The CDR3 is 17 amino acids. The CDR3 nucleotides read TGTGCCAGTAGTATCGGGCGGGGGGGGCCTTCCTACAATGAGCAGTTCTTC. Protein sequence: CASSIGRGGPSYNEQFF.

The chain employs TRBV2 and TRBJ1-2; D gene unclear. Trimming pared 2 bases from V and 7 bases from J, leaving 11 bases between. Germline lookup yields CDR1 SNHLY and CDR2 FYNNEI. The CDR3 loop spans 13 amino acids. The CDR3 sequence: CASSEQSGIGYTF. The DNA for the CDR3 is TGTGCCAGCAGTGAACAATCGGGGATTGGCTACACCTTC.

The V call is TRBV7-9, the J call TRBJ1-5; 10 positions agree with TRBD1. The CDR3 contains 13 residues. The V gene's germline CDR1 is SEHNR and CDR2 FQNEAQ (reference sequence). Trimming took 10 bases from V and 3 from J; bases not matched to a gene: 3. The CDR3 region is CATGTGANQPQHF. The CDR3 DNA is TGTGCCACCGGGACAGGGGCCAATCAGCCCCAGCATTTT.

The chain carries TRBV5-6 and TRBJ1-1, with D unresolved. CDR3 length equals 12 residues. V dropped 3 bases and J dropped 4 bases, with 7 bases sitting between them. The germline gives CDR1 SGHDT, CDR2 YYEEEE. The DNA of the CDR3 is TGTGCCAGCAGCTGGTGGGGCACTGAAGCTTTCTTT. This encodes CASSWWGTEAFF. Based on the CDR3 plus reference TRBV5-6 and TRBJ1-1, the full variable domain is DAGVTQSPTHLIKTRGQQVTLRCSPKSGHDTVSWYQQALGQGPQFIFQYYEEEERQRGNFPDRFSGHQFPNYSSELNVNALLLGDSALYLCASSWWGTEAFFGQGTRLTVV.

The chain uses TRBV29-1 and TRBJ1-2; D call uncertain. The CDR3 spans 10 residues. Germline V CDR1 and CDR2: SQVTM, ANQGSEA. V was clipped by 3 bases and J by 4 bases, with 3 bases between them. CDR3 residues: CSVDGYGYTF. CDR3 DNA sequence: TGCAGCGTTGACGGCTATGGCTACACCTTC.

The V gene is TRBV7-9, the J gene TRBJ2-7; D might be TRBD1 (7 bases). Trimming left V 6 bases short and J 0 bases short, with 12 bases between. The CDR3 consists of 14 residues. CDR1 is SEHNR, CDR2 FQNEAQ, per germline (reference sequence). In nucleotides, the CDR3 is TGTGCCAGCAGTTGGGGGGACAGCTCCTACGAGCAGTACTTC. Its protein product is CASSWGDSSYEQYF.

This clonotype was seen repeatedly, ten times or more. Possible read error: a much larger clone is one base away. The J gene is TRBJ2-2, the V gene TRBV9; possible D gene TRBD1, 6 bases. CDR1 is SGDLS, CDR2 YYNGEE, per germline. Deletions cut 8 bases from V and 2 bases from J, with 13 bases between. The CDR3 covers 14 residues. The CDR3 nucleotides are TGTGCCAGTAGGGCAGGGGAAAACACCGGGGAGCTGTTTTTT. Encoded protein: CASRAGENTGELFF.

The chain has TRBV7-6 and TRBJ2-2, with D perhaps assigned TRBD1 or TRBD2 (5 bases each). In germline, CDR1 is SGHVS, CDR2 FNYEAQ. This CDR3 has 14 residues. The germline V and J ends were trimmed by 2 bases and 4 bases, with 8 bases remaining between them. CDR3: CASSLRGTTGELFF. The CDR3 coding sequence is TGTGCCAGCAGCTTAAGAGGGACCACCGGGGAGCTGTTTTTT.

The genes are TRBV15 and TRBJ2-1; no reliable D call. Germline CDR1 reads LNHNV; CDR2 reads YYDKDF (reference sequence). Deletions cut 0 bases from V and 11 bases from J, with 5 bases between. The CDR3 contains 11 residues. The CDR3 here is CATSRDYKQFF. In DNA, the CDR3 is TGTGCCACCAGCAGAGATTATAAGCAGTTCTTC.

The chain employs TRBV7-9 and TRBJ2-5; no reliable D call. The CDR3 length is 13 residues. CDR1 is SEHNR and CDR2 is FQNEAQ in the germline V gene (reference sequence). Deletions cut 3 bases from V and 3 bases from J, with 8 bases between. As DNA, the CDR3 is TGTGCCAGCAGCTTGCAGTGGGAAGAGACCCAGTACTTC. Translation gives CASSLQWEETQYF.

The chain carries TRBV4-2 and TRBJ2-7; 7 positions agree with TRBD2. Per germline, CDR1 LGHNA and CDR2 YNFKEQ. The CDR3 length is 14 residues. The V gene end was trimmed by 1 base and the J gene end by 4 bases; junction bases not matched to a gene: 4. The CDR3 protein is CASSQAGGGYEQYF. DNA for the CDR3: TGTGCCAGCAGCCAAGCGGGGGGAGGATACGAGCAGTACTTC.

This clonotype was counted many times. This sequence joins TRBV5-8 and TRBJ2-2, with D perhaps TRBD2 (5 bases). This CDR3 region has 15 residues. The germline V and J ends were trimmed by 6 bases and 4 bases, with 16 bases remaining between them. The V gene's germline CDR1 is SGHTS and CDR2 YDEGEE. The CDR3 nucleotides read TGTGCCAGCATCGGGAACTCCCAGATCACCGGGGAGCTGTTTTTT. Protein product: CASIGNSQITGELFF.

This clonotype has ten or more counts. The chain links TRBV29-1 to TRBJ2-5; 10 nucleotides line up with TRBD2. The germline gives CDR1 SQVTM, CDR2 ANQGSEA. The CDR3 spans 14 residues. Trimming at V came to 4 bases and at J to 5 bases, leaving 7 bases not matched to a gene. The CDR3 reads CSVAPSGRGETQYF. CDR3 in DNA: TGCAGCGTTGCCCCTAGCGGGAGAGGTGAGACCCAGTACTTC.

This chain uses TRBV29-1 with TRBJ1-5; TRBD1 aligns across 7 bases. Germline V gives CDR1 SQVTM, CDR2 ANQGSEA. V lost 4 bases to trimming and J lost 6 bases; unmatched junction nucleotides: 3. The CDR3 runs 12 residues. For the CDR3, the DNA is TGCAGCGTTGGACAGGGAACTCAGCCCCAGCATTTT. Translation: CSVGQGTQPQHF.

This clonotype is classed as medium-sized (0.01 to 0.1%). The J gene is TRBJ2-7, the V gene TRBV20-1, with 8 bases identical to TRBD1. Trimming at V came to 1 base and at J to 5 bases, leaving 1 base not matched to a gene. The V gene's germline CDR1 is DFQATT and CDR2 SNEGSKA (reference sequence). The CDR3 spans 12 residues. The CDR3 reads CSARADRDEQYF. CDR3 sequence (DNA): TGCAGTGCTAGAGCGGACAGGGACGAGCAGTACTTC.

The chain employs TRBV20-1 and TRBJ1-6, with 7 bases matching TRBD1. Looked up from germline, CDR1 is DFQATT and CDR2 is SNEGSKA (reference sequence). The CDR3 runs to 15 residues. V shed 1 base, J shed 7 bases, and the junction held 7 bases outside the gene matches. CDR3 amino acids: CSARALGQRNSPLHF. The CDR3 region has the DNA TGCAGTGCTAGAGCGTTGGGACAGAGGAATTCACCCCTCCACTTT.

This clonotype was seen repeatedly, ten times or more. The rearrangement joins TRBV7-3 to TRBJ2-1; TRBD2 matches at 8 bases. The CDR3 totals 16 residues. Germline CDR1 reads SGHTA; CDR2 reads FQGTGA. The V segment lost 1 base and the J segment 3 bases; nucleotides outside the gene matches: 5. The CDR3 is CASSLKGTSSYNEQFF. The CDR3, as DNA: TGTGCCAGCAGCTTAAAGGGGACTAGTAGCTACAATGAGCAGTTCTTC. The full variable domain, its missing parts supplied by reference TRBV7-3 and TRBJ2-1, is GAGVSQTPSNKVTEKGKYVELRCDPISGHTALYWYRQSLGQGPEFLIYFQGTGAADDSGLPNDRFFAVRPEGSVSTLKIQRTERGDSAVYLCASSLKGTSSYNEQFFGPGTRLTVL.

In its sample, this clonotype was seen once. The CDR3 sequence: CASSYLGVNEQFF. CDR3 in DNA: TGTGCCAGCAGCTACCTAGGAGTTAATGAGCAGTTCTTC. The chain couples TRBV7-2 to TRBJ2-1; D is uncertain. V gave up 4 bases and J gave up 7 bases, with 11 bases separating them. This CDR3 region has 13 residues. CDR1 is SGHTA, CDR2 FQGNSA, per germline.

This chain uses TRBV7-6 with TRBJ2-5; 10 nucleotides match TRBD2. The V gene's germline CDR1 is SGHVS and CDR2 FNYEAQ. The CDR3 length is 16 residues. V gave up 1 base and J gave up 2 bases; unmatched junction bases: 4. The CDR3 region is CASSLGGLANQETQYF. CDR3 coding DNA: TGTGCCAGCAGCTTAGGGGGACTAGCGAATCAAGAGACCCAGTACTTC.

This clonotype was recorded at least ten times. The rearrangement links TRBV29-1 to TRBJ1-1; no clear D. Germline CDR1 and CDR2: SQVTM and ANQGSEA. V was trimmed by 4 bases and J by 7 bases, leaving 10 bases between them. This CDR3 comprises 11 residues. CDR3 DNA: TGCAGCGTTGTTTTCGACGGTGAAGCTTTCTTT. As protein: CSVVFDGEAFF.

The V gene is TRBV5-1, the J gene TRBJ2-3; D is ambiguous. V was clipped by 0 bases and J by 0 bases, with 11 bases between them. CDR1 and CDR2 (germline): SGHRS, YFSETQ. This CDR3 has 16 amino acids. CDR3 sequence (DNA): TGCGCCAGCAGCTTGGGTGGCGGACCTAGCACAGATACGCAGTATTTT. Its protein is CASSLGGGPSTDTQYF.

This chain links TRBV3-1 with TRBJ2-2, with 11 bases that match TRBD2. The trim removed 2 bases at V and 4 bases at J, leaving 3 bases unmatched. The germline V gene encodes CDR1 LGHDT and CDR2 YNNKEL (reference sequence). The length of the CDR3 is 16 residues. The CDR3 DNA is TGTGCCAGCAGCCAACATAGCGGGGGGGCCACCGGGGAGCTGTTTTTT. As protein: CASSQHSGGATGELFF.